This TCR beta chain emerged from a study of identical twins. Study-wide points: Zero-insertion analyses were open to partial confounding by invariant MAIT and iNKT cells. Findings came from cross-sectional statistics, without long-term follow-up of donors.

This clonotype was observed a handful of times. The antigen is undetermined. Unique molecular identifiers were present on the cDNA, and a universal primer site came from template switching. TCRdb called the 5' RACE reads again in MiXCR, with one record for every CDR3 protein. The table records more than 400,000 distinct CDR3 sequences, roughly 15% of them present only once. Among all donors, each was a healthy Caucasian. This sample also belongs to another study, concerning yellow fever vaccine responses in identical twins.

Material for sequencing was CD4+ T cells sorted from blood. This clonotype was obtained from a woman under 30 in good health.

The CDR3: CSATTGPGGYTF. For the CDR3, the DNA is TGCAGTGCAACCACAGGGCCGGGAGGCTACACCTTC. This rearrangement joins TRBV20-1 to TRBJ1-2, with D possibly being TRBD1 (6 bases). V shed 6 bases and J shed 8 bases, with 16 bases lying between them. Germline CDR1 and CDR2: DFQATT and SNEGSKA (reference sequence). The CDR3 sequence is 12 residues long.